This passage covers 2 T cell receptor beta chains from one sample sequenced in a study of blood T cell repertoires in COVID-19. Clones were read by immunoSEQ multiplex PCR, and TCRdb kept only the in-frame ones, dropping some. The top ten hold about a third of the sample, which has approximately 70,000 clones, approximately 85% seen once. The material sequenced was peripheral blood. These receptors were taken from an elderly woman with active or convalescent COVID-19.

V usage is TRBV19 and J usage is TRBJ2-1; D not resolved. Germline loops: CDR1 LNHDA, CDR2 SQIVND (reference sequence). The CDR3 runs 12 residues. V lost 3 bases, J lost 12 bases, and 12 bases lay in between. This CDR3 reads CASSIPRVGQFF. DNA of the CDR3: TGTGCCAGTAGTATCCCCCGGGTCGGGCAGTTCTTC.

CDR3 in DNA: TGTGCCAGCAGCTTTCAGGGCATTAGCAATCAGCCCCAGCATTTT. Residues: CASSFQGISNQPQHF. The rearrangement uses TRBV5-8 and TRBJ1-5; D is possibly TRBD1 (5 bases). With 2 bases removed from V and 0 bases from J, the gap between germline ends came to 9 bases. This CDR3 comprises 15 residues. Germline CDR1 SGHTS, CDR2 YDEGEE.